One and the same sample provided the 23 T cell receptor beta chains below, sequenced in a study of blood T cell repertoires in COVID-19. The method was immunoSEQ multiplex PCR; TCRdb's version includes in-frame clones alone and lacks a portion of them. The data show nearly 350,000 clones, about nine tenths seen once. The sequencing sample was made of peripheral blood. The receptors derive from a woman in her seventies with COVID-19, enrolled during active disease.

This chain links TRBV5-1 with TRBJ1-5, with 7 positions matching TRBD1. CDR1 is SGHRS, CDR2 YFSETQ, per germline. V was pared by 4 bases and J by 5 bases, with 9 bases of the junction left unmatched. This CDR3 contains 15 residues. The CDR3: CASSPQGGGDQPQHF. CDR3 nucleotides: TGCGCCAGCAGCCCGCAGGGGGGAGGAGATCAGCCCCAGCATTTT.

V usage is TRBV7-2 and J usage is TRBJ1-2; weak D call: TRBD1 (5 bases). Trimming left V 7 bases short and J 2 bases short, with 11 bases between. Germline CDR1 and CDR2: SGHTA and FQGNSA. The CDR3 length is 13 residues. The CDR3 DNA follows: TGTGCCAGCAACCCAGGGAGGAACTATGGCTACACCTTC. As protein: CASNPGRNYGYTF.

This clone has just a few counts. The J gene is TRBJ1-1, the V gene TRBV7-2, with D possibly TRBD1 on 5 matching bases. Trimming pared 6 bases from V and 2 bases from J, leaving 13 bases between. This CDR3 comprises 14 residues. Germline V gives CDR1 SGHTA, CDR2 FQGNSA. The CDR3 region is CASRLVRGNTEAFF. In DNA, the CDR3 is TGTGCCAGCAGGTTGGTTAGGGGCAACACTGAAGCTTTCTTT.

The chain links TRBV6-5 to TRBJ2-7; TRBD2 might be the D (5 bases). Trimming removed 7 bases from V and 1 base from J, with 11 bases in between. Per the germline V gene, CDR1 is MNHEY and CDR2 is SVGAGI. The CDR3 contains 13 residues. The DNA for the CDR3 is TGTGCCAGCATCCACCGGGGATCCTACGAGCAGTACTTC. This gives the protein CASIHRGSYEQYF.

The rearrangement links TRBV30 to TRBJ1-1, with TRBD1 matching 7 bases. Unmatched junction bases numbered 11, after V lost 3 bases and J lost 4 bases. The CDR3 sequence is 15 residues long. Germline V gene sequence: CDR1 GTSNPN, CDR2 SVGIG (reference sequence). The CDR3 loop is CAWSSTPGQSTEAFF. In DNA form, the CDR3 reads TGTGCCTGGAGCTCCACCCCGGGACAGTCCACTGAAGCTTTCTTT.

The V gene is TRBV12-3 or TRBV12-4, the J gene TRBJ1-1; D possibly corresponds to TRBD1 (5 bases). Trimming removed 4 bases from V and 1 base from J, with 7 bases in between. This CDR3 spans 13 amino acids. The CDR3 loop is CASSYRRNTEAFF. The DNA for the CDR3 is TGTGCCAGCAGTTACAGGAGGAACACTGAAGCTTTCTTT.

The chain couples TRBV7-3 to TRBJ2-2, with D possibly TRBD2 on 6 matching bases. This CDR3 has 17 residues. Per germline, CDR1 SGHTA and CDR2 FQGTGA. V was clipped by 0 bases and J by 6 bases, with 17 bases between them. The CDR3 DNA follows: TGTGCCAGCAGCTTAACCGGGGGACCAGGGTACGCCGGGGAGCTGTTTTTT. Translation gives CASSLTGGPGYAGELFF.

The V and J genes are TRBV30 and TRBJ1-2; a possible D gene is TRBD1 (5 bases). Germline V CDR1 and CDR2: GTSNPN, SVGIG (reference sequence). Trimming took 3 bases from V and 2 from J, leaving 13 bases between them. CDR3 size: 14 residues. The CDR3 DNA sequence: TGTGCCTGGAGAGTACAGGAGGGCAACTATGGCTACACCTTC. Amino acids: CAWRVQEGNYGYTF.

This chain joins TRBV6-2 or TRBV6-3 and TRBJ2-1; maybe TRBD1 (7 bases). Trimming removed 2 bases from V and 5 bases from J, with 19 bases in between. This CDR3 is 17 amino acids long. Per the germline V gene, CDR1 is MNHEY and CDR2 is SVGEGT. The CDR3 here is CASSYLLARGPDNEQFF. Here the CDR3 DNA reads TGTGCCAGCAGTTACCTCCTAGCGAGGGGGCCTGACAATGAGCAGTTCTTC.

Here the CDR3 DNA reads TGTGCCAGCAGCGGACAGGTGAACACTGAAGCTTTCTTT. It translates to CASSGQVNTEAFF. The rearrangement links TRBV12-3 or TRBV12-4 to TRBJ1-1; 7 bases map to TRBD1. The CDR3 is made up of 13 amino acids. Trimming cost V 6 bases and J 0 bases; bases outside gene matches: 1.

This chain connects TRBV28 to TRBJ2-5, with D perhaps TRBD2 (6 bases). This CDR3 has 12 residues. The germline V and J ends were trimmed by 7 bases and 2 bases, with 8 bases remaining between them. CDR1 is MDHEN and CDR2 is SYDVKM in the germline V gene. CDR3 nucleotide sequence: TGTGCCAGCAACGGGGGACAAGAGACCCAGTACTTC. Amino acid sequence: CASNGGQETQYF.

This clone was seen a handful of times. The CDR3 nucleotides are TGTGCCACTTCGACAGGAGTCTACGAGCAGTACTTC. This sequence encodes CATSTGVYEQYF. The V and J genes are TRBV7-9 and TRBJ2-7, with D possibly TRBD1 on 6 matching bases. V lost 10 bases and J 3 bases, leaving 13 bases between the germline ends. CDR3 length: 12 amino acids. Germline V gene lookup returns CDR1 SEHNR and CDR2 FQNEAQ (reference sequence).

The chain uses TRBV5-1 and TRBJ2-1; 8 bases agree with TRBD2. CDR3 length equals 16 residues. From germline, CDR1 is SGHRS and CDR2 YFSETQ. V dropped 4 bases and J dropped 0; count of bases not matched to a gene: 6. Written as DNA, the CDR3 is TGCGCCAGCAGCCTCCTAGCGGGTAGCTCCTACAATGAGCAGTTCTTC. Amino acids: CASSLLAGSSYNEQFF.

This clone was picked up one time. This chain links TRBV5-1 with TRBJ1-1; D ambiguous. Germline V gives CDR1 SGHRS, CDR2 YFSETQ. This CDR3 is built from 15 residues. Trimming took 1 base from V and 1 from J, leaving 11 bases between them. The CDR3 protein is CASSLLNLPNTEAFF. The CDR3 DNA reads as TGCGCCAGCAGCTTGTTAAACCTACCGAACACTGAAGCTTTCTTT.

The chain is built from TRBV7-2 and TRBJ1-4; D might be TRBD1 (6 bases). Germline loops: CDR1 SGHTA, CDR2 FQGNSA. The CDR3 runs 15 residues. With 5 bases removed from V and 7 bases from J, the gap between germline ends came to 17 bases. As DNA, the CDR3 is TGTGCCAGCAGCCATCGAGGCGGGGGCCTTGAAAAACTGTTTTTT. The encoded protein is CASSHRGGGLEKLFF.

The CDR3 nucleotides are TGTGCCAGCGGTACCCGCCGGGATGGCTACACCTTC. It codes for CASGTRRDGYTF. V gene TRBV27 combines with J gene TRBJ1-2; D remains ambiguous. Trimming stripped 8 bases from V and 6 bases from J, with 13 bases between. The CDR3 is made up of 12 amino acids. Germline assignment: CDR1 MNHEY and CDR2 SMNVEV (reference sequence).

This chain connects TRBV6-6 to TRBJ2-7; D remains unclear. CDR1 and CDR2 from the germline V gene are MNHNY and SVGAGI (reference sequence). This CDR3 spans 14 amino acids. V was trimmed by 0 bases and J by 1 base, leaving 7 bases between them. CDR3: CASSYSPVSYEQYF. In DNA, the CDR3 is TGTGCCAGCAGTTACTCGCCAGTTTCCTACGAGCAGTACTTC.

This clone was recorded a few times. CDR3 sequence (DNA): TGTGCCTGGAGTTCCCCGGGGGAGCAGTTCTTC. Encoded protein: CAWSSPGEQFF. The chain employs TRBV30 and TRBJ2-1, with D perhaps TRBD2 (5 bases). The CDR3 consists of 11 residues. Between the trimmed V and J ends, which lost 2 bases and 10 bases, there was a span of 9 bases. Germline CDR1 reads GTSNPN; CDR2 reads SVGIG (reference sequence).

The rearrangement links TRBV6-6 to TRBJ1-1, with D maybe TRBD1 (5 bases). Trimming removed 2 bases from V and 8 bases from J, with 9 bases in between. The germline V gene has CDR1 MNHNY and CDR2 SVGAGI (reference sequence). The CDR3 totals 12 residues. CDR3 sequence (DNA): TGTGCCAGCAGTTACAGTGGGGCAGAAGCTTTCTTT. Amino acid sequence: CASSYSGAEAFF.

This clone turned up a few times. The chain employs TRBV6-5 and TRBJ2-5; no definite D call. The germline gives CDR1 MNHEY, CDR2 SVGAGI. The V end was cut by 4 bases, the J end by 9 bases, with 18 bases between. This CDR3 contains 14 residues. CDR3 DNA: TGTGCCAGCAGTTCACCCGGCCCGCCGGGTCCCCAGTACTTC. As protein: CASSSPGPPGPQYF.

V usage is TRBV11-2 and J usage is TRBJ2-7, with TRBD1 matching over 10 bases. The germline gives CDR1 SGHAT, CDR2 FQNNGV. This CDR3 region has 17 residues. Germline trimming cut 1 base from V and 3 bases from J; bases unmatched to any gene: 9. The CDR3 DNA sequence: TGTGCCAGCAGCTTAGGTTACGGGACAGGGGAGGGCTACGAGCAGTACTTC. Protein product: CASSLGYGTGEGYEQYF.

This clone was seen once. The V gene is TRBV10-3, the J gene TRBJ2-7; 10 bases align to TRBD1. The germline V gene has CDR1 ENHRY and CDR2 SYGVKD. This CDR3 is 14 amino acids long. V lost 5 bases to trimming and J lost 5 bases; unmatched junction nucleotides: 6. In DNA, the CDR3 is TGTGCCATCAGTCCTAGACAGGGGGCCCACGAGCAGTACTTC. Translated, it gives CAISPRQGAHEQYF.

The V gene is TRBV15, the J gene TRBJ2-7; 7 nucleotides align to TRBD2. The CDR3 covers 17 residues. Germline lookup yields CDR1 LNHNV and CDR2 YYDKDF (reference sequence). V was clipped by 0 bases and J by 3 bases; unmatched bases: 11. The CDR3 spells CATSRDSLRETSYEQYF. CDR3 in DNA: TGTGCCACCAGCAGAGACTCTCTGCGGGAGACAAGCTACGAGCAGTACTTC. The full variable domain, rest sourced from reference TRBV15 and TRBJ2-7, is DAMVIQNPRYQVTQFGKPVTLSCSQTLNHNVMYWYQQKSSQAPKLLFHYYDKDFNNEADTPDNFQSRRPNTSFCFLDIRSPGLGDTAMYLCATSRDSLRETSYEQYFGPGTRLTVT.